This T cell receptor beta chain derives from a study of blood T cell repertoires in COVID-19. Study in general: The United States, Italy and Spain supplied acute and convalescent COVID-19 samples.

The CDR3 has 17 residues. As originally analysed: Nucleated cell counts were estimated from reference gene primer amplification. Here immunoSEQ multiplex PCR was the method, and the copy in TCRdb shows in-frame clones only, minus some. That table gives V, J and clone size, and the DNA gave D and trimming. The data show approximately 360,000 clones, with roughly nine tenths seen just once and around 1.3% held by the top ten. The sequenced sample was peripheral blood. The TCR was taken from a man in his forties with acute or convalescent COVID-19. The V and J genes are TRBV21-1 and TRBJ2-7; TRBD2, as called in the table, went unchecked against the DNA. TRBV21-1 is a recognized pseudogene. The CDR3 loop is CASSKGRRTNAGYEQYF. The CDR3 nucleotides read TGTGCCAGCAGCAAAGGGCGTCGTACTAACGCCGGGTACGAGCAGTACTTC.